The 2 T cell receptor beta chains given below trace back to one sample, sequenced in a study of radiotherapy plus CTLA-4 blockade in lung cancer (dated by TCRdb to the late 2010s). The method behind the library was the immunoSEQ multiplex PCR assay. TCRdb's version of the immuneACCESS table is confined to in-frame rearrangements and falls short of the full clone set. An unresolved V gene accounts for under half of the shortfall where checked; the remainder is of unknown origin. Recorded for this sample are roughly 90,000 clones; 55% to 75% of them occurred a single time. Over 12% of the sample is held by the ten biggest clonotypes. The sample consisted of peripheral blood, taken from a patient treated with radiotherapy plus ipilimumab. These receptors originate from a human donor with non-small cell lung cancer that progressed on radiotherapy plus ipilimumab.

The chain is built from TRBV5-1 and TRBJ1-5; TRBD1 matches at 7 bases. V shed 1 base and J 4 bases; nucleotides not matched to a gene: 5. CDR3 size: 15 residues. Germline V lookup: CDR1 SGHRS, CDR2 YFSETQ. As DNA, the CDR3 is TGCGCCAGCAGCTTGTACCGGGACAGAAATCAGCCCCAGCATTTT. Translated, it gives CASSLYRDRNQPQHF. The full variable domain, its missing parts supplied by reference TRBV5-1 and TRBJ1-5, is KAGVTQTPRYLIKTRGQQVTLSCSPISGHRSVSWYQQTPGQGLQFLFEYFSETQRNKGNFPGRFSGRQFSNSRSEMNVSTLELGDSALYLCASSLYRDRNQPQHFGDGTRLSIL.

The chain carries TRBV18 and TRBJ1-1, with D perhaps matching TRBD1 (6 bases). CDR3 length: 15 amino acids. From germline, CDR1 is KGHSH and CDR2 LQKENI. V was cut by 3 bases and J by 1 base, with 12 bases left in between. In DNA, the CDR3 is TGTGCCAGCTCACCTCAACCGACAGGGAACACTGAAGCTTTCTTT. Translated, it gives CASSPQPTGNTEAFF.